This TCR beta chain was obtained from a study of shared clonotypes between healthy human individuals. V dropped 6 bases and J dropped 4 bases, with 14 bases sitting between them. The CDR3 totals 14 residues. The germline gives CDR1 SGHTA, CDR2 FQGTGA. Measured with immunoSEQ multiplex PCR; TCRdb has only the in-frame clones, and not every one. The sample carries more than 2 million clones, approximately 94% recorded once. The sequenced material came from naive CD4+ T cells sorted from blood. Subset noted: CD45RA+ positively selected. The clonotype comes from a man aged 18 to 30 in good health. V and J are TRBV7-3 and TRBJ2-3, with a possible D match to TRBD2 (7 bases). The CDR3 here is CASSLMRGPDTQYF. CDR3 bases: TGTGCCAGCAGTCTTATGCGGGGGCCAGATACGCAGTATTTT.